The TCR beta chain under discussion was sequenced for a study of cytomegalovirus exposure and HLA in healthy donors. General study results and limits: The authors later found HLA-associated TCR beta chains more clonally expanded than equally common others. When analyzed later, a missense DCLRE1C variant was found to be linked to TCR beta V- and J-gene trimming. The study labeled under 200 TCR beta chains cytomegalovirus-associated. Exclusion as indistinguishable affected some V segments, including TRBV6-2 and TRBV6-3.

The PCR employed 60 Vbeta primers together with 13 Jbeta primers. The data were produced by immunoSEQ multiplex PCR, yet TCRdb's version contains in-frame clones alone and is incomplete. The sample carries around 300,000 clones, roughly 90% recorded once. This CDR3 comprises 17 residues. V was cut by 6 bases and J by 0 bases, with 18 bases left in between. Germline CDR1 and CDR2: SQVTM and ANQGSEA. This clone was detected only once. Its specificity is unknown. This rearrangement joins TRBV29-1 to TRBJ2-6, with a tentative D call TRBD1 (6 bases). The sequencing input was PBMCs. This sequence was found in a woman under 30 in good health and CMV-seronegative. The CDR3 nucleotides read TGCAGCGTCCGAGGGGATGGGGGCTTCTCTGGGGCCAACGTCCTGACTTTC. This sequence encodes CSVRGDGGFSGANVLTF.